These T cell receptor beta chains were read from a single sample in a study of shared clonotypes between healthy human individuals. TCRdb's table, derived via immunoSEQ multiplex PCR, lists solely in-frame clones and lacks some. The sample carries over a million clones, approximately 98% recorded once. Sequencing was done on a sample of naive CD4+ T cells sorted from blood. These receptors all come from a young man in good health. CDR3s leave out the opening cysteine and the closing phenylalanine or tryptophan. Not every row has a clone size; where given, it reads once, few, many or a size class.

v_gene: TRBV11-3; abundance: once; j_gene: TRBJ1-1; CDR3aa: ASTQGGPPEAF
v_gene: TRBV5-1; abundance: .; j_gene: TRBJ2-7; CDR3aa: ASSSRTGNTTYEQY
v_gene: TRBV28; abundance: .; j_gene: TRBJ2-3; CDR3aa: ASSHRDGRVPDDTDTQY
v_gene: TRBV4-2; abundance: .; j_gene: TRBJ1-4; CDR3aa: ASSQEPRANEKLF
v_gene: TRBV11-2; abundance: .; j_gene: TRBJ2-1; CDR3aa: ASSLSPIMEQF
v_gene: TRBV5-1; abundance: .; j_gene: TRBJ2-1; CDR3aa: ASSLYATGNFNEQF
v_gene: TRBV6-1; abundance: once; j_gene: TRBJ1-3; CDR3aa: ASSSSTRATIY
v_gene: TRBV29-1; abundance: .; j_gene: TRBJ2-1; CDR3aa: SVEGLGLAGGYNEQF
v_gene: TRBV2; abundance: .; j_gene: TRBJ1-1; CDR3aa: ASAFRNTEAF
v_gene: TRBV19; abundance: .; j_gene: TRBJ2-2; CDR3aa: ASSARLAGGTGELF
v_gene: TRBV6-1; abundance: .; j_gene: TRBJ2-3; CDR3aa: ASRIDRSTDTQY
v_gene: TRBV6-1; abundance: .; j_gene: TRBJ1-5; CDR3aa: ASSEASTQPQH
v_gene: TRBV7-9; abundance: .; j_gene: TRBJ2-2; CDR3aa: ASSIVVSLSGELF
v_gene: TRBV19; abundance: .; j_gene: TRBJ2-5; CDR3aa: ASSFVGGGFSETQY
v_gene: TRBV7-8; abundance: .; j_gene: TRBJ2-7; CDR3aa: ASSITGNSGEQY
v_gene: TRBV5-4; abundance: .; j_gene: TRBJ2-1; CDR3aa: ASSLGPNEQF
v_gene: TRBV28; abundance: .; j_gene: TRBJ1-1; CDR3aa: ASRDLTGIMNTEAF
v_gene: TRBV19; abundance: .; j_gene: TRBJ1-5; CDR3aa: ASSARGALAGGAGQPQH
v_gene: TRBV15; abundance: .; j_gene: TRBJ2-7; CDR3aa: ATSRDTAIYEQY
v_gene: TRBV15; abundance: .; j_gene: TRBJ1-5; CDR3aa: ATSRQGTVPWPQH
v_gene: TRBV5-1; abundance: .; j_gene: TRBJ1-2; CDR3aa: ASSQRTGVVGGYT
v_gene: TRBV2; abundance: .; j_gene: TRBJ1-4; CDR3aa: ASSFGQGGREKLF
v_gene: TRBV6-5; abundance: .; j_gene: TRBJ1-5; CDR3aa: ASQSSRGPNQPQH
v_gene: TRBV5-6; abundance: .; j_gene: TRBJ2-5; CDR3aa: ASSSRSRETQY
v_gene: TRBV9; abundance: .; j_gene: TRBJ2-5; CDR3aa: ASSVGTGTQETQY
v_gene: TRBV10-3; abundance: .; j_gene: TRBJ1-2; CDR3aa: AISDSNRVDYGYT
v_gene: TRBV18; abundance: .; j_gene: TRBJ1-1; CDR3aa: ASSHGQGGYTEAF
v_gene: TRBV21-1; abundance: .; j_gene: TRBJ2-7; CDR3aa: ASSNWRVVQY
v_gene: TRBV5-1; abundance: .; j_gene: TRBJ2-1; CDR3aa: ASSADRADNEQF
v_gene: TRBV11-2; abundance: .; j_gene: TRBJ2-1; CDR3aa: ASSKPGQNYNEQF
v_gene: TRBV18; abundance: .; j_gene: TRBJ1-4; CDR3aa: ASSPLSGVATNEKLF
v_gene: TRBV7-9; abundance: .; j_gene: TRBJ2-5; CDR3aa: ASSMGLGETQY
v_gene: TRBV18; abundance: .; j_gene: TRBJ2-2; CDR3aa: ASSPPLNTGELF
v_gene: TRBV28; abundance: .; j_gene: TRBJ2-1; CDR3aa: ASRTASGRSRKGF
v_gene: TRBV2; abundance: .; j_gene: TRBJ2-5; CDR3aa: ASSQLETQY
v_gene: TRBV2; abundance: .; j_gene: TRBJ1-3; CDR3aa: ASSEGSGNTIY
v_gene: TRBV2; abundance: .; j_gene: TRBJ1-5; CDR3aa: ASSVVPGQGSVSNQPQH
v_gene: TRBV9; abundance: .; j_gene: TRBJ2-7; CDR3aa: ASSVARGTSRYEQY
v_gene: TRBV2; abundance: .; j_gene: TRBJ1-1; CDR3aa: ASSVPYVTEAF
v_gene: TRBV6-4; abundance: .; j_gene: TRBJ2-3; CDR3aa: ASSESGTSGIGTQY
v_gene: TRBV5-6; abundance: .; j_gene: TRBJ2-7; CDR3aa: ASSWRGAGSSYEQY
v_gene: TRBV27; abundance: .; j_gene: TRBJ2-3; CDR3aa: ASSLSTRARTDTQY
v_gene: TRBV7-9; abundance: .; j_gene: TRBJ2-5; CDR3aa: ASSFTEETQY
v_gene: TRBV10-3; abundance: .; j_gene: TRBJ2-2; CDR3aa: AISLDPTHITGELF
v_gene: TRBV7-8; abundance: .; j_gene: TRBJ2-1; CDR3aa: ASSFQASSSYNEQF
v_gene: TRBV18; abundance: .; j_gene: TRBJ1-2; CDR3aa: ASSLPGQGFPGYT
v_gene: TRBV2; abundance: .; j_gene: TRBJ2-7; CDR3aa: ASSADRTYLYEQY
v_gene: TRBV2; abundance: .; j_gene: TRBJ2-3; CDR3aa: ASTRGGPSY